Given below is one TCR beta chain in context. As yet, its antigen is unknown. Sequencing was performed with immunoSEQ multiplex PCR; in TCRdb, only in-frame clones are kept and a portion is missing. The sample comprises around 320,000 clones, 80% to 90% of which are singletons, and around 3.6% rests with the top ten. Stated treatment: around 19 received Ad26.COV2.S at low or high dose, single or two shots; 5 received placebo; per-sample allocation not given. Day 63 following the first vaccine or placebo injection was when the samples were taken. The study used a vaccine consisting of an Ad26 vector that expressed Wuhan-strain SARS-CoV-2 spike. The CDR3 length is 15 residues. In germline, CDR1 is SQVTM, CDR2 ANQGSEA. The record originates from a study of Ad26.COV2.S vaccination and SARS-CoV-2 variants. Notes on the study in general: Spike-specific responses of CD8+ and CD4+ T cells were reported to display substantial breadth after vaccination.

The material sequenced was peripheral blood, taken in a trial of Ad26.COV2.S vaccine versus placebo. The receptor was isolated from a person between 18 and 65 years old who received the Ad26.COV2.S COVID-19 vaccine or a placebo. The chain has TRBV29-1 and TRBJ2-3; 10 positions agree with TRBD2. The CDR3 here is CSGLAKRGGPDTQYF. The CDR3 region has the DNA TGCAGTGGTCTAGCCAAGCGGGGGGGTCCAGATACGCAGTATTTT.